This T cell receptor beta chain derives from a study of graft-versus-host responses after intestinal transplantation. At the level of the study: For two to four years after anti-thymocyte globulin induction, all recipients took tacrolimus and steroids.

On this clone itself: Its cognate antigen is unknown.

This CDR3 is built from 12 residues. The V end lost 0 bases, the J end lost 4 bases, and 6 bases lay between the germline ends. Germline V gene sequence: CDR1 SQVTM, CDR2 ANQGSEA. Measured with immunoSEQ multiplex PCR; TCRdb has only the in-frame clones, and not every one. Found here are fewer than 95,000 clones, around 93% of them singletons; the top ten hold roughly 2%. The receptor comes from a human donor who received an intestinal transplant. The sequencing used unstimulated CD8+ T cells sorted from spleen or lymph node cells, collected before intestinal transplant. The gene calls are TRBV29-1 and TRBJ1-1; D is unclear. The CDR3 sequence is CSVEDMSTEAFF. As DNA, the CDR3 is TGCAGCGTTGAAGATATGAGCACTGAAGCTTTCTTT.